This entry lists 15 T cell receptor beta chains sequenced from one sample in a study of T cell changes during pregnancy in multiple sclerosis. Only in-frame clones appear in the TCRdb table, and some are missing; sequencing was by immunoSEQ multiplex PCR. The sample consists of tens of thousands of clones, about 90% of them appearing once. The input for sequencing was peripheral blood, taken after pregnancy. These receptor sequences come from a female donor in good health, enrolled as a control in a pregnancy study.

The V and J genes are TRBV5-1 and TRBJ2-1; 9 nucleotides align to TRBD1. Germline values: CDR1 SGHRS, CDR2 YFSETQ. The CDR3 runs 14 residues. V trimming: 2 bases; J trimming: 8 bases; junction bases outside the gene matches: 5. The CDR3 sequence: CASSLGTGWYEQFF. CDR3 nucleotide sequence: TGCGCCAGCAGCTTAGGGACAGGGTGGTATGAGCAGTTCTTC. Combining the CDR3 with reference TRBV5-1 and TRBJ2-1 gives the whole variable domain KAGVTQTPRYLIKTRGQQVTLSCSPISGHRSVSWYQQTPGQGLQFLFEYFSETQRNKGNFPGRFSGRQFSNSRSEMNVSTLELGDSALYLCASSLGTGWYEQFFGPGTRLTVL.

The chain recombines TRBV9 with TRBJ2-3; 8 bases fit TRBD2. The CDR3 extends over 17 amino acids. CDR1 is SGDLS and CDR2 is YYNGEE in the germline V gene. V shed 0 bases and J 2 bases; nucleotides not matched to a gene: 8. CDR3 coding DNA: TGTGCCAGCAGCGTAGATTCTCCGGGACTAGTCACAGATACGCAGTATTTT. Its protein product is CASSVDSPGLVTDTQYF.

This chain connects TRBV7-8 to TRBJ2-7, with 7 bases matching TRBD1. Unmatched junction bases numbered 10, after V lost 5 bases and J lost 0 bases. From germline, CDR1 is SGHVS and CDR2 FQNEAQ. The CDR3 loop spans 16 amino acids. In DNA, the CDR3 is TGTGCCAGCAGCGCGGCCGGACAGGCGGGCTCCTACGAGCAGTACTTC. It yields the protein CASSAAGQAGSYEQYF.

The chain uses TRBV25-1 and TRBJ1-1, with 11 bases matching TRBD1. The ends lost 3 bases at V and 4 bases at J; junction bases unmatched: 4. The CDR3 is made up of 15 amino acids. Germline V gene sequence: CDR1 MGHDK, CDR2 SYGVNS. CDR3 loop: CASSDPGTGGTEAFF. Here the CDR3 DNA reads TGTGCCAGCAGTGACCCCGGGACAGGGGGCACTGAAGCTTTCTTT. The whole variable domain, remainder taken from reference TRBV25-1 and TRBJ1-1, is EADIYQTPRYLVIGTGKKITLECSQTMGHDKMYWYQQDPGMELHLIHYSYGVNSTEKGDLSSESTVSRIRTEHFPLTLESARPSHTSQYLCASSDPGTGGTEAFFGQGTRLTVV.

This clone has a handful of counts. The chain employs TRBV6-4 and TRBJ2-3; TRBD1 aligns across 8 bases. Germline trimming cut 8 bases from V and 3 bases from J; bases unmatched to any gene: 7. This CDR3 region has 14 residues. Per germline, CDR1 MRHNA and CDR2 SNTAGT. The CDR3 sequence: CASGTGEPTDTQYF. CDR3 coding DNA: TGTGCCAGCGGGACAGGAGAACCAACAGATACGCAGTATTTT.

CDR3 coding DNA: TGTGCCAGCCGCGGACAGGGGGCCATATTCACCGGGGAGCTGTTTTTT. Amino acid sequence: CASRGQGAIFTGELFF. The V call is TRBV5-4, the J call TRBJ2-2, with 11 bases matching TRBD1. J gave up 4 bases and V 7 bases, and 9 bases lay outside the gene matches. In germline, CDR1 is SGHNT, CDR2 YYREEE (reference sequence). This CDR3 has 16 amino acids.

CDR3: CASSFSRYNEAFF. CDR3 nucleotides: TGTGCCAGCAGCTTCTCCAGATATAATGAAGCTTTCTTT. This chain connects TRBV5-5 to TRBJ1-1; no definite D call. V was cut by 2 bases and J by 7 bases, with 12 bases left in between. Germline-derived CDR1 and CDR2 are SGHKS and YYEKEE (reference sequence). The CDR3 is 13 residues long.

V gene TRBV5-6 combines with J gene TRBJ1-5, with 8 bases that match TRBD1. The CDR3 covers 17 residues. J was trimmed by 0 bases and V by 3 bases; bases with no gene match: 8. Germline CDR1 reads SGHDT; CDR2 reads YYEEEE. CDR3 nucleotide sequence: TGTGCCAGCAGCTCGACCCGCGGGACAGGTAGCAATCAGCCCCAGCATTTT. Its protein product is CASSSTRGTGSNQPQHF.

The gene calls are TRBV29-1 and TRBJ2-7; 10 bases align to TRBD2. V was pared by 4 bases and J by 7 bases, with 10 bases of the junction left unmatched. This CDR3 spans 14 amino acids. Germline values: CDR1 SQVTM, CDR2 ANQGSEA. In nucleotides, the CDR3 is TGCAGCGTTGGCTTTGGCCTAGCGGGAGAAGAGCAGTACTTC. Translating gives CSVGFGLAGEEQYF.

CDR3 coding DNA: TGTGCCAGCAGCCCCTCGACAGGGAAGAACACTGAAGCTTTCTTT. Protein sequence: CASSPSTGKNTEAFF. This chain connects TRBV7-9 to TRBJ1-1; 7 bases map to TRBD1. There are 15 residues in the CDR3. V lost 5 bases to trimming and J lost 1 base; unmatched junction nucleotides: 7. Germline lookup yields CDR1 SEHNR and CDR2 FQNEAQ (reference sequence).

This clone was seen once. CDR3 bases: TGTGCCAGTAATAACAGGGCGATCTCTAACACTGAAGCTTTCTTT. This translates into CASNNRAISNTEAFF. The rearrangement links TRBV19 to TRBJ1-1; tentative D call: TRBD1 (6 bases). This CDR3 is built from 15 residues. In germline, CDR1 is LNHDA, CDR2 SQIVND (reference sequence). The germline V and J ends were trimmed by 7 bases and 2 bases, with 17 bases remaining between them.

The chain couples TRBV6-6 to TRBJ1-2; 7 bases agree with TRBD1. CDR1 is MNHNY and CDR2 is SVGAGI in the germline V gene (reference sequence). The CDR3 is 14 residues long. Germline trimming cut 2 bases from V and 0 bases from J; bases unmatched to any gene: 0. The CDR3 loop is CASSYDRANYGYTF. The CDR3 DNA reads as TGTGCCAGCAGTTACGACAGGGCTAACTATGGCTACACCTTC.

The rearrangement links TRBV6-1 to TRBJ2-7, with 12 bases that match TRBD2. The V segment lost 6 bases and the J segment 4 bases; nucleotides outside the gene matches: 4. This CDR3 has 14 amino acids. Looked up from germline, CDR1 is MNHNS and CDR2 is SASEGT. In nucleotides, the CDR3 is TGTGCCAGCAGCAGGACTAGCGGGGTGTACGAGCAGTACTTC. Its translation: CASSRTSGVYEQYF.

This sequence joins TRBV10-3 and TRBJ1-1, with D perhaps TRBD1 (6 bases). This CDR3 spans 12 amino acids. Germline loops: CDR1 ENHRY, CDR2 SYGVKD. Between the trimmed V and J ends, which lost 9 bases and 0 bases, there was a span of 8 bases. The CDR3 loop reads CAMGQLNTEAFF. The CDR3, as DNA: TGTGCCATGGGACAATTGAACACTGAAGCTTTCTTT.

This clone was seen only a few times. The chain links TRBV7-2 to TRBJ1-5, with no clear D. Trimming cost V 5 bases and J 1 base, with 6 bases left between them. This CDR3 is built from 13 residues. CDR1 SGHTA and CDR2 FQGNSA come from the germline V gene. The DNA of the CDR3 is TGTGCCAGCAGCCCCTCGAGCAATCAGCCCCAGCATTTT. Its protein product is CASSPSSNQPQHF.